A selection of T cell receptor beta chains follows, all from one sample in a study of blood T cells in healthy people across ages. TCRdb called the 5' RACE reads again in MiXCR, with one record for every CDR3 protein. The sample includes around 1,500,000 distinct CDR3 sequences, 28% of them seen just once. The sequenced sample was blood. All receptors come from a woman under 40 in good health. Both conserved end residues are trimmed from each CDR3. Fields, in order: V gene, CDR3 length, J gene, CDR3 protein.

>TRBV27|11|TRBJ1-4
ASSFEYGEKLF
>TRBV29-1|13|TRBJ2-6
SVEENARGANVPT
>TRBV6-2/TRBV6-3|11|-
ASRRRWGSEQY
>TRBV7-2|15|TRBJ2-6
ASSLTSGSPGANVLT
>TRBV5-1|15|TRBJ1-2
ASSQAGWGARNYGYT
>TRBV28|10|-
ASRLSLREQY
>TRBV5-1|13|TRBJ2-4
ASSPGQSSYNEQY
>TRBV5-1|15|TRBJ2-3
ASSVSSTSGPTDTQY
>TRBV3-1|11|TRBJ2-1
ASSLSTSHEQF
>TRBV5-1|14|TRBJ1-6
ASSHRDIGRNSPLH
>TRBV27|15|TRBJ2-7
ASSLARTRQGSYEQY
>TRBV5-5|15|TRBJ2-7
ASSSPGTGAASYEQY
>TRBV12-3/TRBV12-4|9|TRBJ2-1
ASSFWGLMF
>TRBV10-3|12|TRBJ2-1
AIGTGTSENEQF
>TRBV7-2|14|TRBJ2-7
ASSSPTLAGASEQY
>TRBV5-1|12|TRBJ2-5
ASSPGPTEETQY
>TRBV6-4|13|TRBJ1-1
ASSASSGGQTEAF
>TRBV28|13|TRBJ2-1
ASSSETSGGRGQF
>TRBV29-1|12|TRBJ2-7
SGDRQGPPYEQY
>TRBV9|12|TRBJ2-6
ASSGHGGANVLT
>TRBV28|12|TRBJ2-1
ASSSAQPYNEQF